This T cell receptor (beta chain) was found in a study of T cell responses to AZD1222 COVID-19 vaccine. Study results and caveats: Repertoire collection took place solely once the T cell response had peaked.

Remarks on this clone: Its antigen is undetermined.

Profiled with immunoSEQ multiplex PCR; TCRdb holds only in-frame clones, not every one. The table records around 100,000 clones, approximately 87% of them present only once. This CDR3 spans 16 amino acids. V shed 1 base, J shed 3 bases, and the junction held 8 bases outside the gene matches. Germline loops: CDR1 LGHDT, CDR2 YNNKEL (reference sequence). The chain uses TRBV3-1 (or the pseudogene TRBV3-2) and TRBJ2-7; TRBD1 matches at 8 bases. This clonotype was obtained from an adult in good health. The material was peripheral blood, obtained on day 0 of AZD1222 vaccination. This CDR3 is CASSQGDRTLSYEQYF. Here the CDR3 DNA reads TGTGCCAGCAGCCAAGGGGACAGGACGTTAAGCTACGAGCAGTACTTC.